A single sample gave rise to the 19 T cell receptor beta chains below, sequenced in a study of OX40 agonist ivuxolimab in advanced cancers. This table comes from immunoSEQ multiplex PCR, and its TCRdb copy is limited to in-frame clones, with some not included. The data show fewer than 85,000 clones, with approximately 90% seen just once and less than 2.5% held by the top ten. The sequences come from CD4+ or CD8+ T cells sorted from blood, collected in a trial of the OX40 agonist ivuxolimab. The receptor set was obtained from an adult with an advanced solid tumor such as melanoma, head and neck, liver or kidney cancer.

The J gene is TRBJ2-7, the V gene TRBV6-6; 7 nucleotides line up with TRBD2. The germline V gene encodes CDR1 MNHNY and CDR2 SVGAGI (reference sequence). Trimming cost V 6 bases and J 2 bases; bases outside gene matches: 7. There are 14 residues in the CDR3. The CDR3 sequence is CASSAGGKPYEQYF. The CDR3 DNA is TGTGCCAGCAGCGCCGGGGGGAAACCCTACGAGCAGTACTTC.

This chain's CDR3 is CASSLEPAPGELFF. CDR3 nucleotide sequence: TGTGCCAGCAGCTTAGAGCCAGCGCCCGGGGAGCTGTTTTTT. The chain combines TRBV11-1 with TRBJ2-2; D is unresolved. Per germline, CDR1 SGHAT and CDR2 FQDESV (reference sequence). CDR3 length: 14 amino acids. V shed 1 base and J shed 6 bases, with 9 bases lying between them.

The J gene is TRBJ1-1, the V gene TRBV7-2; D uncertain. The germline V and J ends were trimmed by 4 bases and 1 base, with 7 bases remaining between them. The CDR3 runs to 13 residues. CDR1 SGHTA and CDR2 FQGNSA come from the germline V gene. The CDR3 region has the DNA TGTGCCAGCAGCTCAGCACGGAACACTGAAGCTTTCTTT. It encodes CASSSARNTEAFF.

V gene TRBV11-3 combines with J gene TRBJ2-3; 9 nucleotides align to TRBD1. CDR1 is SGHNT, CDR2 YENEEA, per germline. This CDR3 is 13 amino acids long. V shed 6 bases and J 13 bases; nucleotides not matched to a gene: 11. The CDR3 protein is CASSSTSGQGKYF. The CDR3 nucleotides are TGTGCCAGCAGTTCGACGTCGGGACAGGGAAAGTATTTT.

The V call is TRBV4-1, the J call TRBJ2-3; TRBD2 matches at 13 bases. The CDR3 is 16 residues long. Per germline, CDR1 MGHRA and CDR2 YSYEKL. J gave up 7 bases and V 5 bases, and 9 bases lay outside the gene matches. CDR3 protein: CASSGEGLAGMNTQYF. In DNA, the CDR3 is TGCGCCAGCAGCGGAGAGGGACTAGCGGGGATGAATACGCAGTATTTT.

The chain has TRBV19 and TRBJ2-7, with TRBD2 matching 8 bases. Germline CDR1 and CDR2: LNHDA and SQIVND (reference sequence). The CDR3 has 19 residues. Trimming cost V 5 bases and J 2 bases; bases outside gene matches: 20. CDR3 loop: CASSAPASGTSALTYEQYF. The CDR3 nucleotides are TGTGCCAGTAGTGCCCCCGCCTCCGGGACTAGTGCTTTAACCTACGAGCAGTACTTC.

The genes are TRBV13 and TRBJ1-3; D remains ambiguous. The V gene lost 3 bases and the J gene lost 4 bases, with 4 bases spanning the gap. Germline V gives CDR1 PRHDT, CDR2 FYEKMQ (reference sequence). CDR3 length equals 12 residues. In DNA form, the CDR3 reads TGTGCCAGCAGCTTGTCCGGAAACACCATATATTTT. Its protein product is CASSLSGNTIYF.

The CDR3: CASSITNRDTQYF. The CDR3 coding sequence is TGTGCCAGTAGTATAACTAATCGGGATACGCAGTATTTT. This chain links TRBV19 with TRBJ2-3; D is uncertain. The ends were cut back, 2 bases at V and 6 bases at J, with 9 bases in the middle. The CDR3 runs 13 residues. Germline lookup yields CDR1 LNHDA and CDR2 SQIVND (reference sequence). The full variable domain, its missing parts supplied by reference TRBV19 and TRBJ2-3, is DGGITQSPKYLFRKEGQNVTLSCEQNLNHDAMYWYRQDPGQGLRLIYYSQIVNDFQKGDIAEGYSVSREKKESFPLTVTSAQKNPTAFYLCASSITNRDTQYFGPGTRLTVL.

The CDR3 loop reads CASSIDGGGQETQYF. CDR3 coding DNA: TGTGCCAGTAGTATAGATGGGGGGGGCCAAGAGACCCAGTACTTC. The rearrangement uses TRBV19 and TRBJ2-5; 7 bases agree with TRBD2. Germline-derived CDR1 and CDR2 are LNHDA and SQIVND (reference sequence). The V and J ends lost 0 bases and 1 base, in that order; junction bases with no gene match: 2. The CDR3 runs to 15 residues.

This chain joins TRBV28 and TRBJ1-5; D ambiguous. This CDR3 spans 14 amino acids. V was trimmed by 5 bases and J by 7 bases, leaving 15 bases between them. Germline V gives CDR1 MDHEN, CDR2 SYDVKM. The CDR3 DNA sequence: TGTGCCAGCAGTCCGTGGACGAGATTACAGCCCCAGCATTTT. It encodes CASSPWTRLQPQHF.

V is TRBV6-6 and J is TRBJ2-6; perhaps TRBD2 as D (6 bases). The CDR3 contains 16 residues. The germline gives CDR1 MNHNY, CDR2 SVGAGI (reference sequence). Deletions cut 0 bases from V and 1 base from J, with 7 bases between. The CDR3 sequence: CASSYSSGSGANVLTF. The CDR3 DNA reads as TGTGCCAGCAGTTACTCCAGCGGGTCTGGGGCCAACGTCCTGACTTTC.

This clone came up once. This sequence joins TRBV6-5 and TRBJ2-6, with D hard to call. V was pared by 4 bases and J by 0 bases, with 7 bases between. The CDR3 has 15 amino acids. CDR1 is MNHEY, CDR2 SVGAGI, per germline. The CDR3 bases are TGTGCCAGCAGTTGGGGTTTCTCTGGGGCCAACGTCCTGACTTTC. Its protein is CASSWGFSGANVLTF.

The V gene is TRBV10-3, the J gene TRBJ1-2, with D possibly being TRBD1 (6 bases). V lost 4 bases and J lost 8, with 20 bases in between. The CDR3 loop spans 15 amino acids. Germline assignment: CDR1 ENHRY and CDR2 SYGVKD. The CDR3 coding sequence is TGTGCCATCAGTGCAGGACAGAGTGTAGGTGCCGGCTACACCTTC. This gives the protein CAISAGQSVGAGYTF.

The chain couples TRBV28 to TRBJ2-1, with 9 bases identical to TRBD1. The germline CDR1 and CDR2 sequences are MDHEN and SYDVKM. The CDR3 loop spans 15 amino acids. The J segment lost 5 bases and the V segment lost 4 bases, leaving 6 bases of the junction unmatched. The CDR3 DNA sequence: TGTGCCAGCAGTTCGGGACAGGGAGGAAACAATGAGCAGTTCTTC. Its protein is CASSSGQGGNNEQFF.

This clone was observed once. The V call is TRBV28, the J call TRBJ2-3, with 7 bases fitting TRBD2. J gave up 1 base and V 5 bases, and 9 bases lay outside the gene matches. The CDR3 length is 16 residues. Germline V CDR1 and CDR2: MDHEN, SYDVKM. CDR3 coding DNA: TGTGCCAGCAGTCCACTAGCGCCGGGGCGCACAGATACGCAGTATTTT. Translating gives CASSPLAPGRTDTQYF.

As regards this clone: One junction end disagrees with the germline gene, perhaps due to a read error. The chain employs TRBV6-1 and TRBJ1-1; 7 bases match TRBD1. The V gene's germline CDR1 is MNHNS and CDR2 SASEGT. The CDR3 length is 15 residues. The CDR3 nucleotides read TGTGCCAGCAGGGAAGCACAGGGGCTTCTTTTTGCCGCTTTCTTT. This gives the protein CASREAQGLLFAAFF.

Note on this clone: Different DNA sequences within this sample yield the same CDR3. V is TRBV27 and J is TRBJ1-4; 8 positions agree with TRBD1. The CDR3 extends over 14 amino acids. The ends lost 3 bases at V and 7 bases at J; junction bases unmatched: 4. In germline, CDR1 is MNHEY, CDR2 SMNVEV (reference sequence). The CDR3 reads CASSFTGGGEKLFF. The CDR3 coding sequence is TGTGCCAGCAGTTTTACAGGGGGGGGTGAAAAACTGTTTTTT.

This clone was recorded once. This chain joins TRBV5-1 and TRBJ2-3; tentatively, D is TRBD2 (5 bases). Germline CDR1 is SGHRS and CDR2 is YFSETQ. The CDR3 totals 15 residues. The V gene lost 0 bases and the J gene lost 4 bases, with 12 bases spanning the gap. The CDR3 here is CASSLAGVSADTQYF. The CDR3 DNA reads as TGCGCCAGCAGCTTGGCCGGGGTCAGCGCAGATACGCAGTATTTT.

The chain joins TRBV7-8 to TRBJ2-7; D is undetermined. V lost 3 bases to trimming and J lost 2 bases, with 2 bases between them. CDR3 length: 11 residues. The germline V gene encodes CDR1 SGHVS and CDR2 FQNEAQ. The CDR3 DNA follows: TGTGCCAGCAGCTTTACCTACGAGCAGTACTTC. This translates into CASSFTYEQYF.